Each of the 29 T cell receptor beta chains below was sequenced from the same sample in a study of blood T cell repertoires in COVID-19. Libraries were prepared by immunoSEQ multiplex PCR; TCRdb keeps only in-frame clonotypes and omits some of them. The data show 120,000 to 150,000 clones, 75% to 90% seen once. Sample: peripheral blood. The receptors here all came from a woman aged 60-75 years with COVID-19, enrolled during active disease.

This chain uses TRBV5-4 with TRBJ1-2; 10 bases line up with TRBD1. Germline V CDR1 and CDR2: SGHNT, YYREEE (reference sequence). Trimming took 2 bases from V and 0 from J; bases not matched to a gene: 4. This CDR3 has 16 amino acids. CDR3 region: CASSFYGTGANYGYTF. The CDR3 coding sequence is TGTGCCAGCAGCTTCTACGGGACAGGGGCTAACTATGGCTACACCTTC.

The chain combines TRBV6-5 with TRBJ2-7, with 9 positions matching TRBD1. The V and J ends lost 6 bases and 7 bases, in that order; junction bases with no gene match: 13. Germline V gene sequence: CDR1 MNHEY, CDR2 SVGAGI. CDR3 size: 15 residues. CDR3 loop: CASRVSGTGFGEQYF. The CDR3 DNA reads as TGTGCCAGCAGAGTATCCGGGACAGGGTTTGGTGAGCAGTACTTC.

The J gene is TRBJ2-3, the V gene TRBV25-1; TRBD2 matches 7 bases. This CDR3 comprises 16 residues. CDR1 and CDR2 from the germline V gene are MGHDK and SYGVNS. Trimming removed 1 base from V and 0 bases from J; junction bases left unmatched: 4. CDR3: CASSEWGGPSTDTQYF. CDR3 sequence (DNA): TGTGCCAGCAGTGAATGGGGGGGTCCGAGCACAGATACGCAGTATTTT.

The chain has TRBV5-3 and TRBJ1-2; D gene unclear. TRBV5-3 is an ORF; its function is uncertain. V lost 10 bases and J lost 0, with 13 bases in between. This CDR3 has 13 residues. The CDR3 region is CASRGGPNYGYTF. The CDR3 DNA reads TGTGCCTCTCGTGGAGGGCCTAACTATGGCTACACCTTC.

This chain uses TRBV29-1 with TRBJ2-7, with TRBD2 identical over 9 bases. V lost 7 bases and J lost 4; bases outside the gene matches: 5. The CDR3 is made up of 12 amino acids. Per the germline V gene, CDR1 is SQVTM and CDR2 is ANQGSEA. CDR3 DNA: TGCAGCGCTGGGACTAGCTCATACGAGCAGTACTTC. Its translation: CSAGTSSYEQYF.

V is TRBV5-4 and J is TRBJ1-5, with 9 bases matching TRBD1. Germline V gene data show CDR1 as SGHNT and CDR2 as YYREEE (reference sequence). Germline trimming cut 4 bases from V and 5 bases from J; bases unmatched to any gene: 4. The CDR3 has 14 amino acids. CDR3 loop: CASSQDRGDQPQHF. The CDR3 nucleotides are TGTGCCAGCAGCCAAGACAGGGGGGATCAGCCCCAGCATTTT. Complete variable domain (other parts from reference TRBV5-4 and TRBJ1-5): ETGVTQSPTHLIKTRGQQVTLRCSSQSGHNTVSWYQQALGQGPQFIFQYYREEENGRGNFPPRFSGLQFPNYSSELNVNALELDDSALYLCASSQDRGDQPQHFGDGTRLSIL.

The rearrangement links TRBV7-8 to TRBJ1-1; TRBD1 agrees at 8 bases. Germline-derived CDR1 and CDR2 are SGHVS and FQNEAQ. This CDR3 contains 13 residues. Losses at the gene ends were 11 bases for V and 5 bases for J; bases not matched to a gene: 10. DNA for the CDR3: TGTGCCTCCTACACAGGGGGTATGACTGAAGCTTTCTTT. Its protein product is CASYTGGMTEAFF.

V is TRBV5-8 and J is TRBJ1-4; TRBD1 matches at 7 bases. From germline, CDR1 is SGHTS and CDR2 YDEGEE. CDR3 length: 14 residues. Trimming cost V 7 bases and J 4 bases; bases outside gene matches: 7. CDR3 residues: CASGTGQVNEKLFF. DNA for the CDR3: TGTGCCAGCGGGACCGGACAGGTTAATGAAAAACTGTTTTTT.

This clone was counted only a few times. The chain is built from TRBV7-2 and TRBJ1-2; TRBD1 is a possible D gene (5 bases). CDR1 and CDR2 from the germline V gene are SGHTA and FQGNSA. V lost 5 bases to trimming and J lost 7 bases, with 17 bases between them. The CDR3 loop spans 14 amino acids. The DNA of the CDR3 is TGTGCCAGCAGCCCTCAGGGTATAGCGGGTGGCTACACCTTC. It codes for CASSPQGIAGGYTF.

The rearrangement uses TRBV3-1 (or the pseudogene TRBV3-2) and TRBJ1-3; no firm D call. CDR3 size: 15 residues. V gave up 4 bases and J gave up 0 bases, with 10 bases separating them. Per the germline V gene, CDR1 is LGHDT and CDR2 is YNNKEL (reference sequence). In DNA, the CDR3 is TGTGCCAGCAGCCCCTTGTACTTCTCTGGAAACACCATATATTTT. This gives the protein CASSPLYFSGNTIYF.

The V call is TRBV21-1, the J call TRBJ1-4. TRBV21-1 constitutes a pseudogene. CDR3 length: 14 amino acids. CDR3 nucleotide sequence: TGTGCCAGCAGCAAGGCAGACCGGGTTGAAAAACTGTTTTTT. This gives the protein CASSKADRVEKLFF.

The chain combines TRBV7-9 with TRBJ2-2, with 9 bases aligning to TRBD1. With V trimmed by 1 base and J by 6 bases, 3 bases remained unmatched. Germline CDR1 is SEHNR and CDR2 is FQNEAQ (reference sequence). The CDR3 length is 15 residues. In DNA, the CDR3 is TGTGCCAGCAGCTTAGAAACAGGGGGCCCCGGGGAGCTGTTTTTT. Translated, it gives CASSLETGGPGELFF.

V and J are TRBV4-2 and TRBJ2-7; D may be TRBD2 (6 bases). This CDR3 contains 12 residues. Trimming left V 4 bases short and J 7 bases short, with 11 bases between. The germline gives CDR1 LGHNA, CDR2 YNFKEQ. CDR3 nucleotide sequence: TGTGCCAGCAGCCGCGGGGCGGGAGAGCAGTACTTC. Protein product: CASSRGAGEQYF.

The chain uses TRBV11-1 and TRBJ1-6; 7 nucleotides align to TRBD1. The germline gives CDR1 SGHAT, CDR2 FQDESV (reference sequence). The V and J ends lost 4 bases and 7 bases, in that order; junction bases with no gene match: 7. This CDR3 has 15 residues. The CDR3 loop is CASSSGTDYNSPLHF. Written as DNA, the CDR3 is TGTGCCAGCAGCTCCGGGACAGACTACAATTCACCCCTCCACTTT.

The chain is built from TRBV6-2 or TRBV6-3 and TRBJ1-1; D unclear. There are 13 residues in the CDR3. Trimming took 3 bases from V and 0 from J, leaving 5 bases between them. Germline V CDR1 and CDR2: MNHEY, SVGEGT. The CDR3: CASSYELNTEAFF. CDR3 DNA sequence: TGTGCCAGCAGTTATGAGCTGAACACTGAAGCTTTCTTT.

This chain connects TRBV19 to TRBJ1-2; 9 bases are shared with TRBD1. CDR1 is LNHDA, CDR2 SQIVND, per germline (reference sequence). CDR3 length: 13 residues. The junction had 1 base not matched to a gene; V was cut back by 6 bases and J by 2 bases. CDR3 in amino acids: CASRGTGNYGYTF. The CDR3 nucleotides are TGTGCCAGTAGAGGGACAGGGAACTATGGCTACACCTTC.

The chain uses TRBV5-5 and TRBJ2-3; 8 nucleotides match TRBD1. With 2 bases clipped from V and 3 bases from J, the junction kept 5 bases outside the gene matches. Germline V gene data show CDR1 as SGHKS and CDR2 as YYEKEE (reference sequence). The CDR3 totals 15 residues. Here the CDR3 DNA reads TGTGCCAGCAGCTTTGCAGGGGGCGCAACAGATACGCAGTATTTT. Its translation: CASSFAGGATDTQYF.

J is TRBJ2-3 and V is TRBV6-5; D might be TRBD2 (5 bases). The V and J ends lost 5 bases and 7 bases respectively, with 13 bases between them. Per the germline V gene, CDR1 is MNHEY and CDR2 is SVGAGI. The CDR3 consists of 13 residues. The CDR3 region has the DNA TGTGCCAGCAGTCCCGAACGAGGGTATACGCAGTATTTT. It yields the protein CASSPERGYTQYF.

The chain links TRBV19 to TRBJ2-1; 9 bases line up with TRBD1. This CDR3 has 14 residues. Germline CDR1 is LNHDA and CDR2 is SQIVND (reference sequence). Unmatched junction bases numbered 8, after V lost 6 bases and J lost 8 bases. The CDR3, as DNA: TGTGCCAGTAGGGAGGGACAGGGAGGGGATGAGCAGTTCTTC. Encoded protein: CASREGQGGDEQFF.

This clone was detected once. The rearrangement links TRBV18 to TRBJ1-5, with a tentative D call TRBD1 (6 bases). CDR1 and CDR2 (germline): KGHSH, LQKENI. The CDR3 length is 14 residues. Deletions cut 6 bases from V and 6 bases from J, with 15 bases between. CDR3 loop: CASSGWDNSQPQHF. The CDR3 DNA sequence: TGTGCCAGCTCGGGCTGGGACAACAGTCAGCCCCAGCATTTT.

DNA of the CDR3: TGTGCCAGCACCGCAACAGGGTTTGGGTACAATGAGCAGTTCTTC. Translated, it gives CASTATGFGYNEQFF. This chain connects TRBV14 to TRBJ2-1; TRBD1 might be the D (6 bases). Trimming stripped 7 bases from V and 4 bases from J, with 17 bases between. The germline CDR1 and CDR2 sequences are SGHDN and FVKESK. The CDR3 extends over 15 amino acids.

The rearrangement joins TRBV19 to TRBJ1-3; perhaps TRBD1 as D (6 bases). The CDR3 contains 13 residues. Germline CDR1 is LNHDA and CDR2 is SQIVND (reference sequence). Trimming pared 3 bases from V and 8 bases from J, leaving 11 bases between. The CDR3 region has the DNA TGTGCCAGTAGTATTGGGCCAGGGGACACCATATATTTT. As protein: CASSIGPGDTIYF.

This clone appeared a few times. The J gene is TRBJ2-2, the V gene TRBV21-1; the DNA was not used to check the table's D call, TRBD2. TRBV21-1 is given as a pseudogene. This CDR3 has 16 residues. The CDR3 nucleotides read TGTGCCAGCAGCAAAGACCTCGGGAGGAAGGCCGGGGAGCTGTTTTTT. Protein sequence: CASSKDLGRKAGELFF.

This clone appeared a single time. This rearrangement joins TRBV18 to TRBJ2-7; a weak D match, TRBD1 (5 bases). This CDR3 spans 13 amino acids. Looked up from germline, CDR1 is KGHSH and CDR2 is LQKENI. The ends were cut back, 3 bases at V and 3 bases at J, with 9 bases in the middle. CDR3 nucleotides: TGTGCCAGCTCACCTCGACAGAACTACGAGCAGTACTTC. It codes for CASSPRQNYEQYF.

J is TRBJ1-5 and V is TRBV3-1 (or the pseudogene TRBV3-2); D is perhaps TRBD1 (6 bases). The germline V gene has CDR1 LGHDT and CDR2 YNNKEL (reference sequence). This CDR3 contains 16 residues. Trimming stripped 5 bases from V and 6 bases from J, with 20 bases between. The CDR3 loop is CASSFGGGGPSQPQHF. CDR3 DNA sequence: TGTGCCAGCAGCTTCGGTGGGGGGGGGCCAAGTCAGCCCCAGCATTTT.

CDR3 in amino acids: CASGLVLQGRGNQPQHF. DNA of the CDR3: TGTGCTAGTGGTTTGGTACTTCAGGGGAGAGGCAATCAGCCCCAGCATTTT. The chain links TRBV12-5 to TRBJ1-5; a weak D match, TRBD1 (6 bases). Germline V gene sequence: CDR1 LGHNT, CDR2 FRNRAP. The length of the CDR3 is 17 residues. The V and J ends lost 0 bases and 2 bases respectively, with 14 bases between them.

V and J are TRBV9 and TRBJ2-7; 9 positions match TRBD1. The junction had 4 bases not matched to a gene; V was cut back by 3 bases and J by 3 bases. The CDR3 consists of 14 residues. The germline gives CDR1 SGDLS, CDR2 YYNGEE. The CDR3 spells CASSGTGDRYEQYF. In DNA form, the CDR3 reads TGTGCCAGCAGCGGGACAGGGGACCGCTACGAGCAGTACTTC.

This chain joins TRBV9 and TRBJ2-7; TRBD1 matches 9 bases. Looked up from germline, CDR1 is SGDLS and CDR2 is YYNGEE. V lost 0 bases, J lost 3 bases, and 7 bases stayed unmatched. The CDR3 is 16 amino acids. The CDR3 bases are TGTGCCAGCAGCGTAGGGGGGACAGGGTCTTTCTACGAGCAGTACTTC. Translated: CASSVGGTGSFYEQYF.

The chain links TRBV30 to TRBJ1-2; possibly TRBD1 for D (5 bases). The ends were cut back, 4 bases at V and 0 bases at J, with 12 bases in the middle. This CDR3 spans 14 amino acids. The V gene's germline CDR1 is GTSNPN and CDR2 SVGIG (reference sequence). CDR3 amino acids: CAWNTGLANYGYTF. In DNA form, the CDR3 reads TGTGCCTGGAATACAGGTTTAGCTAACTATGGCTACACCTTC.